This entry concerns a single T cell receptor (beta chain). Patients received nivolumab 3 mg/kg at weeks 1, 4, 7, 10, then fortnightly to week 26. Unmatched junction bases numbered 5, after V lost 5 bases and J lost 6 bases. The CDR3 extends over 14 amino acids. Germline V CDR1 and CDR2: LNHNV, YYDKDF (reference sequence). These data are taken from a study of ipilimumab plus nivolumab after autologous stem cell transplantation. Study information: Median doses per patient: roughly five ipilimumab, 8 or 9 nivolumab.

Using immunoSEQ multiplex PCR, the repertoire was profiled, and TCRdb retains in-frame clones only, with some absent. The sample lists 77,000 or so clones, 83% occurring once. The chain has TRBV15 and TRBJ1-1; 11 nucleotides agree with TRBD1. The specimen comprised PBMCs, sampled in a trial of ipilimumab plus nivolumab as post-transplant consolidation. This receptor was obtained from a male donor with diffuse large B-cell lymphoma. The CDR3 sequence is CATSGDRGDSEAFF. DNA for the CDR3: TGTGCCACCAGCGGGGACAGGGGGGATTCTGAAGCTTTCTTT.